This T cell receptor beta chain emerged from a study of T cell changes during pregnancy in multiple sclerosis. Produced via immunoSEQ multiplex PCR; TCRdb's table is partial and in-frame only. Of 20,000 to 25,000 clones in the sample, about 82% were seen once. Looked up from germline, CDR1 is MDHEN and CDR2 is SYDVKM. This CDR3 region has 15 residues. Deletions cut 3 bases from V and 4 bases from J, with 15 bases between. The chain couples TRBV28 to TRBJ1-2; no clear D gene. The receptor was isolated from a female donor in good health, enrolled as a control in a pregnancy study. The sequencing used CD8+ T cells from peripheral blood mononuclear cells, collected in the first trimester of pregnancy. The CDR3 nucleotides are TGTGCCAGCAGTTTTAGAGTTAGCGGGGTCTATGGCTACACCTTC. It specifies CASSFRVSGVYGYTF.